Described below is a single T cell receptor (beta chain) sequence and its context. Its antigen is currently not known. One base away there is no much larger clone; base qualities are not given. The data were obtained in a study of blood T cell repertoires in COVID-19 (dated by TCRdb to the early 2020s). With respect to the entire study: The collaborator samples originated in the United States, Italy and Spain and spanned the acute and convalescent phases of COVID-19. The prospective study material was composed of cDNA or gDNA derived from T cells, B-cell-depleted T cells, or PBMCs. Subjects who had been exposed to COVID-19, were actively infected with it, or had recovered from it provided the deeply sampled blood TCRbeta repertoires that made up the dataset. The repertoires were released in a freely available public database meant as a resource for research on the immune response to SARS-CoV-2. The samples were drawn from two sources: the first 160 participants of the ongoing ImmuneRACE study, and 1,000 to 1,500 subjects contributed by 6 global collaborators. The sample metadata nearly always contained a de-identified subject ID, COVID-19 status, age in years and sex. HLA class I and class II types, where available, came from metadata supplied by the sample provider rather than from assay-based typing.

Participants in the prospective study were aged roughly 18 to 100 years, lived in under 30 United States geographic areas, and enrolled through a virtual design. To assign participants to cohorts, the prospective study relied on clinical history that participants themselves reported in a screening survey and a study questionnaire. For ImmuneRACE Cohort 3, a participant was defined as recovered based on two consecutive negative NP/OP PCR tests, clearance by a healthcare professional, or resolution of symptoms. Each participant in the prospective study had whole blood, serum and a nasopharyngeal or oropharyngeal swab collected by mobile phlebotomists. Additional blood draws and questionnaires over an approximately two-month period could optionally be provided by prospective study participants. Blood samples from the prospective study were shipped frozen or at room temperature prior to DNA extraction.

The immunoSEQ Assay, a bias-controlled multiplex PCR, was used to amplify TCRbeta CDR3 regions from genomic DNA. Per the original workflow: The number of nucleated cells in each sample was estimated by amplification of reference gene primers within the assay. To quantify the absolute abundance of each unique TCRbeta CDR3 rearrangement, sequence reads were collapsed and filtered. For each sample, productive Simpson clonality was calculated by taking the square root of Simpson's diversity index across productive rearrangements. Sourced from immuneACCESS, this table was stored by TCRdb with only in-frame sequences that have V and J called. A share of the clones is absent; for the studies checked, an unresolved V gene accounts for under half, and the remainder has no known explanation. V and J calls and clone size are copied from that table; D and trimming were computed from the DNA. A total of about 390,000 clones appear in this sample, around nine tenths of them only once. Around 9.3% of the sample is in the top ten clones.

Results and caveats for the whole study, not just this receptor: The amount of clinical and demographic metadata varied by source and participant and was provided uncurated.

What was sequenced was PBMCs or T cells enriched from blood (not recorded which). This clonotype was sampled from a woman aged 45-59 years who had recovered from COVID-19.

The base sequence is TGTGCCAGTACCCTACGGGGGAACGGAAACACCATATATTTT. Its coded protein is CASTLRGNGNTIYF. The chain joins TRBV19 to TRBJ1-3; the D segment could be TRBD1, given 5 matching bases. V lost 7 bases and J lost 4 bases; the stretch between them is 14 bases long. The germline V gene (reference sequence) yields LNHDA for CDR1 and SQIVND for CDR2. The CDR3 numbers 14 residues from cysteine through phenylalanine. CDR3 DNA is the only sequence kept; it has 42 bases, read in frame from the first base.